The rows below give T cell receptor beta chains drawn from one sample of a study of blood T cells in healthy people across ages. TCRdb passed the 5' RACE reads through MiXCR, listing each CDR3 protein once. This table holds some 760,000 distinct CDR3 sequences, 20% to 30% found once. This sample also appeared in a second study, on T cells of mothers and their children.

Sequencing was carried out using blood. The receptor source for this set is a boy aged 5-17 years in good health. Both conserved end residues are part of each CDR3. The order of the fields is D gene, J gene, clone size, V gene, CDR3 DNA, CDR3 protein. The D gene is left open where the match is weak. Not every row has a clone size; where given, it reads once, few, many or a size class.

D gene: TRBD1; J gene: TRBJ2-1; clone size: few; V gene: TRBV3-1; CDR3 DNA: TGTGCCAGCAGTCCCGGGACAGGGACGTTCAGTGAGCAGTTCTTC; CDR3 protein: CASSPGTGTFSEQFF
D gene: NA; J gene: TRBJ2-1; clone size: NA; V gene: TRBV13; CDR3 DNA: TGTGCCAGCAGCTTATATCGAACGCGAAATGAGCAGTTCTTC; CDR3 protein: CASSLYRTRNEQFF
D gene: NA; J gene: TRBJ2-3; clone size: NA; V gene: TRBV7-3; CDR3 DNA: TGTGCCAGCAGCTTAGGGGGACATAACACAGATACGCAGTATTTT; CDR3 protein: CASSLGGHNTDTQYF
D gene: TRBD2; J gene: TRBJ2-7; clone size: NA; V gene: TRBV7-3; CDR3 DNA: TGTGCCAGCAGCTTAGTAGCGGGGTTGACCTACGAGCAGTACTTC; CDR3 protein: CASSLVAGLTYEQYF
D gene: TRBD1; J gene: TRBJ2-1; clone size: NA; V gene: TRBV5-1; CDR3 DNA: TGCGCCAGCAGCGTACAGGGGGCTTCCTACAATGAGCAGTTCTTC; CDR3 protein: CASSVQGASYNEQFF
D gene: NA; J gene: TRBJ1-3; clone size: NA; V gene: TRBV11-2; CDR3 DNA: TGTGCCAGCAGCTCCCCCAACACCGGAGGAAACACCATATATTTT; CDR3 protein: CASSSPNTGGNTIYF
D gene: NA; J gene: TRBJ2-1; clone size: NA; V gene: TRBV7-9; CDR3 DNA: TGTGCCAGCAGTCCCTCCTTGGGGGGAGGTTCCGATGAGCAGTTCTTC; CDR3 protein: CASSPSLGGGSDEQFF
D gene: NA; J gene: TRBJ1-2; clone size: few; V gene: TRBV7-9; CDR3 DNA: TGTGCCAGCAGCTATAGGGAAGATAACTATGGCTACACCTTC; CDR3 protein: CASSYREDNYGYTF
D gene: NA; J gene: TRBJ2-7; clone size: NA; V gene: TRBV7-2; CDR3 DNA: TGTGCCAGCACCCAGGTTGAGGGGGAGGTCTACGAGCAGTACTTC; CDR3 protein: CASTQVEGEVYEQYF
D gene: NA; J gene: TRBJ2-5; clone size: NA; V gene: TRBV4-2; CDR3 DNA: TGTGCCAGCAGCCAAGTGCTCGCGAGCGGAGAAGAGACCCAGTACTTC; CDR3 protein: CASSQVLASGEETQYF
D gene: TRBD2; J gene: TRBJ2-7; clone size: NA; V gene: TRBV7-2; CDR3 DNA: TGTGCCAGCAGCATGTCCGGGGGGGGAGGCGAGCAGTACTTC; CDR3 protein: CASSMSGGGGEQYF
D gene: NA; J gene: TRBJ1-4; clone size: NA; V gene: TRBV4-3; CDR3 DNA: TGCGCCAGCAGCCAAGAGGTTGGGACCGTTAATGAAAAACTGTTTTTT; CDR3 protein: CASSQEVGTVNEKLFF
D gene: TRBD1; J gene: TRBJ2-4; clone size: NA; V gene: TRBV20-1; CDR3 DNA: TGCAGTGCTAGGGATCAAGGGACAGGGGGAGAGTTTCAGTACTTC; CDR3 protein: CSARDQGTGGEFQYF
D gene: NA; J gene: TRBJ1-1; clone size: NA; V gene: TRBV7-9; CDR3 DNA: TGTGCCAGCAGCTCAAGGGCAGGGAACACTGAAGCTTTCTTT; CDR3 protein: CASSSRAGNTEAFF
D gene: NA; J gene: TRBJ2-5; clone size: NA; V gene: TRBV7-9; CDR3 DNA: TGTGCCAGCAGCCCCTTTGGGGGGGGCAGTTGGGAGACCCAGTACTTC; CDR3 protein: CASSPFGGGSWETQYF
D gene: TRBD1; J gene: TRBJ2-7; clone size: NA; V gene: TRBV6-5; CDR3 DNA: TGTGCCAGCAGTTACGGCTCCGGAGGACAGGGTACCTACGAGCAGTACTTC; CDR3 protein: CASSYGSGGQGTYEQYF
D gene: NA; J gene: TRBJ1-1; clone size: NA; V gene: TRBV6-2/TRBV6-3; CDR3 DNA: TGTGCCAGCAGTTACTACCGCACTGAAGCTTTCTTT; CDR3 protein: CASSYYRTEAFF
D gene: TRBD2; J gene: TRBJ2-1; clone size: NA; V gene: TRBV5-1; CDR3 DNA: TGCGCCAGCAGCGGAGGGAAGAGACTAGCGGGGGTGAATGAGCAGTTCTTC; CDR3 protein: CASSGGKRLAGVNEQFF
D gene: NA; J gene: TRBJ2-5; clone size: NA; V gene: TRBV6-2/TRBV6-3; CDR3 DNA: TGTGCCAGCAGCCCAGCATTGGGGACCCAGTACTTC; CDR3 protein: CASSPALGTQYF
D gene: TRBD2; J gene: TRBJ2-3; clone size: NA; V gene: TRBV12-3/TRBV12-4; CDR3 DNA: TGTGCCAGCAGTTTACCCCGGACTAGCGGGAGTAAAGATACGCAGTATTTT; CDR3 protein: CASSLPRTSGSKDTQYF
D gene: NA; J gene: TRBJ2-1; clone size: many; V gene: TRBV9; CDR3 DNA: TGTGCCAGCAGCGGATCCCTAAGAGGGAGTCTAGAGCAGTTCTTC; CDR3 protein: CASSGSLRGSLEQFF
D gene: NA; J gene: TRBJ2-1; clone size: few; V gene: TRBV7-2; CDR3 DNA: TGTGCCAGCACCGGAGGGGTGGGACCCTCCTACAATGAGCAGTTCTTC; CDR3 protein: CASTGGVGPSYNEQFF
D gene: NA; J gene: TRBJ1-4; clone size: NA; V gene: TRBV28; CDR3 DNA: TGTGCCAGCAGCCAACCCAGGGAGGAACTGTTTTTT; CDR3 protein: CASSQPREELFF
D gene: TRBD1; J gene: TRBJ2-5; clone size: NA; V gene: TRBV7-2; CDR3 DNA: TGTGCCAGCAGCCGGCAGAGACAGGGGACCCAAGAGACCCAGTACTTC; CDR3 protein: CASSRQRQGTQETQYF
D gene: TRBD2; J gene: TRBJ2-7; clone size: NA; V gene: TRBV4-2; CDR3 DNA: TGTGCCAGCAGCCAAGATCTACCTAGCGGCTCCTACGAGCAGTACTTC; CDR3 protein: CASSQDLPSGSYEQYF
D gene: NA; J gene: TRBJ1-6; clone size: few; V gene: TRBV5-1; CDR3 DNA: TGCGCCAGCAGCTTGGTTAGCGAGAATTCACCCCTCCACTTT; CDR3 protein: CASSLVSENSPLHF
D gene: NA; J gene: TRBJ2-7; clone size: many; V gene: TRBV4-3; CDR3 DNA: TGCGCCAGCAGCCAAGAAGTTCGCAGCTCCTACGAGCAGTACTTC; CDR3 protein: CASSQEVRSSYEQYF
D gene: NA; J gene: TRBJ2-3; clone size: NA; V gene: TRBV5-1; CDR3 DNA: TGCGCCAGCAGCCAACTACAGGGTCCCACAGATACGCAGTATTTT; CDR3 protein: CASSQLQGPTDTQYF
D gene: NA; J gene: TRBJ2-5; clone size: NA; V gene: TRBV10-3; CDR3 DNA: TGTGCCATCAGGCCGGGCCAAGGGGAAGAGACCCAGTACTTC; CDR3 protein: CAIRPGQGEETQYF
D gene: NA; J gene: TRBJ1-1; clone size: few; V gene: TRBV6-1; CDR3 DNA: TGTGCCAGCAGTGAAGGGTTCGGGACGGAGAACACTGAAGCTTTCTTT; CDR3 protein: CASSEGFGTENTEAFF
D gene: TRBD2; J gene: TRBJ2-1; clone size: few; V gene: TRBV28; CDR3 DNA: TGTGCCAGCAGTTTTAAGACTAGCGGGAGGAATGAGCAGTTCTTC; CDR3 protein: CASSFKTSGRNEQFF
D gene: NA; J gene: TRBJ1-2; clone size: NA; V gene: TRBV14; CDR3 DNA: TGTGCCAGCAGCCAAGTACAGAACTATGGCTACACCTTC; CDR3 protein: CASSQVQNYGYTF
D gene: TRBD2; J gene: TRBJ2-7; clone size: few; V gene: TRBV7-2; CDR3 DNA: TGTGCCAGCAGCTCTCCGGGAGGGGGTGCGGACGAGCAGTACTTC; CDR3 protein: CASSSPGGGADEQYF
D gene: TRBD1; J gene: TRBJ2-7; clone size: few; V gene: TRBV28; CDR3 DNA: TGTGCCAGCAGTTTTCTAGGGACAGGGGGCGCCATGGCCTACGAGCAGTACTTC; CDR3 protein: CASSFLGTGGAMAYEQYF
D gene: NA; J gene: TRBJ2-5; clone size: NA; V gene: TRBV20-1; CDR3 DNA: TGCAGTGCTAGAGTTGGAGGGGGAAGAGAGACCCAGTACTTC; CDR3 protein: CSARVGGGRETQYF
D gene: NA; J gene: TRBJ2-3; clone size: NA; V gene: TRBV4-2; CDR3 DNA: TGTGCCAGCAGCCTCCGACAGGACTTTGGTACGCAGTATTTT; CDR3 protein: CASSLRQDFGTQYF
D gene: NA; J gene: TRBJ2-5; clone size: few; V gene: TRBV5-1; CDR3 DNA: TGCGCCAGCAGCTTGGCCGGTGGAGGACCCCGGGAGACCCAGTACTTC; CDR3 protein: CASSLAGGGPRETQYF
D gene: NA; J gene: TRBJ2-1; clone size: NA; V gene: TRBV28; CDR3 DNA: TGTGCCAGCAGTTCTAACTGGGGATTTAATGAGCAGTTCTTC; CDR3 protein: CASSSNWGFNEQFF
D gene: TRBD2; J gene: TRBJ2-5; clone size: many; V gene: TRBV5-1; CDR3 DNA: TGCGCCAGCAGCTTGGTTGACGGGAGGGACTTGAAGACCCAGTACTTC; CDR3 protein: CASSLVDGRDLKTQYF
D gene: TRBD2; J gene: TRBJ2-1; clone size: NA; V gene: TRBV9; CDR3 DNA: TGTGCCAGCAGCCCCAGGGCGGGGGGGGCCCGGAATGAGCAGTTCTTC; CDR3 protein: CASSPRAGGARNEQFF
D gene: TRBD1; J gene: TRBJ1-4; clone size: few; V gene: TRBV6-1; CDR3 DNA: TGTGCCAGCAGTGAAGGGACAGGGTTTGAAAAACTGTTTTTT; CDR3 protein: CASSEGTGFEKLFF
D gene: NA; J gene: TRBJ2-4; clone size: few; V gene: TRBV7-8; CDR3 DNA: TGTGCCAGCAGCTTAAGGCCAGGGGCTAATAGGGACGCCAAAAACATTCAGTACTTC; CDR3 protein: CASSLRPGANRDAKNIQYF
D gene: NA; J gene: TRBJ2-5; clone size: few; V gene: TRBV29-1; CDR3 DNA: TGCAGCCCCCCCTGCTCACGGCGGGGTTCGAAAGAGACCCAGTACTTC; CDR3 protein: CSPPCSRRGSKETQYF
D gene: NA; J gene: TRBJ2-2; clone size: few; V gene: TRBV11-1; CDR3 DNA: TGTGCCAGCGTTCTTTCGGGCTCGGGTACCGGGGAGCTGTTTTTT; CDR3 protein: CASVLSGSGTGELFF
D gene: NA; J gene: TRBJ2-3; clone size: NA; V gene: TRBV7-2; CDR3 DNA: TGTGCCAGCAGCTTAGATCTTGCCTCCGGCGCAGATACGCAGTATTTT; CDR3 protein: CASSLDLASGADTQYF
D gene: NA; J gene: TRBJ1-2; clone size: few; V gene: TRBV29-1; CDR3 DNA: TGCAGCGTTGGCGATATGGACGGAGCATTATATGGCTACACCTTC; CDR3 protein: CSVGDMDGALYGYTF
D gene: NA; J gene: TRBJ2-7; clone size: NA; V gene: TRBV18; CDR3 DNA: TGTGCCAGCTCAGCCGACGGAATTAAATCCGAGCAGTACTTC; CDR3 protein: CASSADGIKSEQYF
D gene: NA; J gene: TRBJ2-5; clone size: few; V gene: TRBV12-3/TRBV12-4; CDR3 DNA: TGTGCCAGCAGTTTAGAGCCAGAACAAGAGACCCAGTACTTC; CDR3 protein: CASSLEPEQETQYF
D gene: TRBD2; J gene: TRBJ2-1; clone size: NA; V gene: TRBV24-1; CDR3 DNA: TGTGCCACCAGTGATACTGCTAGCGGGAGTTGGTACAATGAGCAGTTCTTC; CDR3 protein: CATSDTASGSWYNEQFF
D gene: NA; J gene: TRBJ2-2; clone size: NA; V gene: TRBV7-9; CDR3 DNA: TGTGCCAGCAGCAATCTTCGAGGCACCGGGGAGCTGTTTTTT; CDR3 protein: CASSNLRGTGELFF
D gene: NA; J gene: TRBJ2-5; clone size: NA; V gene: TRBV29-1; CDR3 DNA: TGCAGCGTTGAAGATCCTAGAGACCAAGAGACCCAGTACTTC; CDR3 protein: CSVEDPRDQETQYF
D gene: TRBD1; J gene: TRBJ2-1; clone size: NA; V gene: TRBV7-6; CDR3 DNA: TGTGCCAGCAGCCTCCGGACAGGGGCCCTACGAGGGAATGAGCAGTTCTTC; CDR3 protein: CASSLRTGALRGNEQFF
D gene: TRBD2; J gene: TRBJ2-1; clone size: few; V gene: TRBV24-1; CDR3 DNA: TGTGCCACCAGTGACCCGAGCGGGGGGAGCTCCTACAATGAGCAGTTCTTC; CDR3 protein: CATSDPSGGSSYNEQFF
D gene: NA; J gene: TRBJ2-7; clone size: NA; V gene: TRBV20-1; CDR3 DNA: TGCAGTGCTAGTAGAGTTTCTCCCTACGAGCAGTACTTC; CDR3 protein: CSASRVSPYEQYF
D gene: TRBD1; J gene: TRBJ2-5; clone size: many; V gene: TRBV29-1; CDR3 DNA: TGCAGCGTTGGAACAGGGGGATCAGAGACCCAGTACTTC; CDR3 protein: CSVGTGGSETQYF